These 11 T cell receptor beta chains share one sample of origin, sequenced in a study of blood T cell repertoires in COVID-19. This table comes from immunoSEQ multiplex PCR, and its TCRdb copy is limited to in-frame clones, with some not included. The sample lists some 120,000 clones; approximately 80% were seen once. The sequencing input was peripheral blood. Receptors originate from a woman in her forties or fifties with acute or convalescent COVID-19.

The chain's CDR3 is CASSGGRRGGETQYF. The CDR3 bases are TGTGCCAGCAGTGGTGGGAGGAGGGGGGGAGAGACCCAGTACTTC. V and J are TRBV2 and TRBJ2-5, with D tentatively TRBD2 (7 bases). The V end was cut by 4 bases, the J end by 4 bases, with 16 bases between. Looked up from germline, CDR1 is SNHLY and CDR2 is FYNNEI. The length of the CDR3 is 15 residues.

The rearrangement joins TRBV20-1 to TRBJ1-2; no clear D. The germline V gene has CDR1 DFQATT and CDR2 SNEGSKA (reference sequence). The CDR3 runs 11 residues. The V end was cut by 4 bases, the J end by 5 bases, with 8 bases between. The CDR3 is CSANGGYGYTF. CDR3 sequence (DNA): TGCAGTGCTAATGGAGGATATGGCTACACCTTC.

The chain links TRBV25-1 to TRBJ1-1, with TRBD1 matching over 8 bases. There are 13 residues in the CDR3. Germline CDR1 and CDR2: MGHDK and SYGVNS. The junction had 3 bases not matched to a gene; V was cut back by 8 bases and J by 1 base. The CDR3, as DNA: TGTGCCAGCCGGACAGGGTGGAACACTGAAGCTTTCTTT. This codes for CASRTGWNTEAFF.

With regard to this clone: Other DNA sequences in this sample translate to the same CDR3. This chain uses TRBV28 with TRBJ1-5; D gene uncertain. Per the germline V gene, CDR1 is MDHEN and CDR2 is SYDVKM. V lost 5 bases, J lost 2 bases, and 10 bases lay in between. The CDR3 is 14 amino acids. As DNA, the CDR3 is TGTGCCAGCAGTCCACCGGGTGGCAATCAGCCCCAGCATTTT. This sequence encodes CASSPPGGNQPQHF.

The rearrangement joins TRBV5-1 to TRBJ2-3; 10 nucleotides line up with TRBD2. The junction had 13 bases not matched to a gene; V was cut back by 3 bases and J by 3 bases. Germline CDR1 reads SGHRS; CDR2 reads YFSETQ. This CDR3 has 18 residues. The CDR3 is CASSSGRAGGSRTDTQYF. CDR3 nucleotide sequence: TGCGCCAGCAGCTCTGGCCGAGCGGGAGGGAGTAGGACAGATACGCAGTATTTT.

The chain employs TRBV11-3 and TRBJ2-3; 8 nucleotides line up with TRBD2. Germline values: CDR1 SGHNT, CDR2 YENEEA. Trimming cost V 5 bases and J 6 bases; bases outside gene matches: 4. The length of the CDR3 is 13 residues. CDR3 in DNA: TGTGCCAGCAGCGAAGCGGGAGATGATACGCAGTATTTT. Its protein product is CASSEAGDDTQYF.

The chain combines TRBV3-1 (or the pseudogene TRBV3-2) with TRBJ1-5; no definite D call. The germline V and J ends were trimmed by 1 base and 0 bases, with 13 bases remaining between them. The CDR3 length is 17 residues. CDR1 is LGHDT, CDR2 YNNKEL, per germline (reference sequence). The CDR3: CASSQGPVYPSNQPQHF. The CDR3 DNA reads TGTGCCAGCAGCCAAGGCCCGGTGTACCCTAGCAATCAGCCCCAGCATTTT.

In this sample, this clone turned up a few times. J is TRBJ2-7 and V is TRBV28, with D hard to call. V was shortened by 7 bases and J by 6 bases, with 13 bases between the two germline ends. The CDR3 consists of 12 residues. Germline V gene data show CDR1 as MDHEN and CDR2 as SYDVKM. In DNA, the CDR3 is TGTGCCAGCACCCCCGGGTCCGGCGAGCAGTACTTC. This sequence encodes CASTPGSGEQYF.

This chain links TRBV6-2 or TRBV6-3 with TRBJ2-5; D possibly corresponds to TRBD1 (6 bases). The CDR3 covers 13 residues. CDR1 MNHEY and CDR2 SVGEGT come from the germline V gene. V lost 5 bases and J 5 bases, leaving 12 bases between the germline ends. The CDR3 sequence is CASSVQRGETQYF. The CDR3 DNA sequence: TGTGCCAGCAGTGTCCAAAGGGGGGAGACCCAGTACTTC.

The rearrangement links TRBV19 to TRBJ1-3; D gene uncertain. Germline loops: CDR1 LNHDA, CDR2 SQIVND (reference sequence). V was pared by 7 bases and J by 0 bases, with 7 bases between. This CDR3 is 13 amino acids long. The CDR3 nucleotides are TGTGCCAGTAAAGGGAGCTCTGGAAACACCATATATTTT. As protein: CASKGSSGNTIYF.

This clone was detected only once. The rearrangement uses TRBV18 and TRBJ2-7; perhaps TRBD2 as D (6 bases). Trimming removed 2 bases from V and 2 bases from J, with 13 bases in between. CDR1 is KGHSH and CDR2 is LQKENI in the germline V gene. The CDR3 consists of 15 residues. For the CDR3, the DNA is TGTGCCAGCTCACCAGGAGGGGTACGGGCCTACGAGCAGTACTTC. This encodes CASSPGGVRAYEQYF.